The next 14 T cell receptor beta chains were all read from a single sample in a study of blood T cells in healthy people across ages. The authors ran a second PCR of roughly 6 to 12 cycles using a sample-barcoded 5' primer and a J-beta primer mix. TCRdb recomputed calls from the 5' RACE reads with MiXCR, one row per CDR3 protein. Found here are around 1.5 million distinct CDR3 sequences, roughly 30% of them singletons; the top ten hold around 11%. Source material: blood. These TCRs come from a woman aged 25 to 39 in good health.

The chain has TRBV28 and TRBJ2-1; D perhaps matches TRBD1 (6 bases). The CDR3 sequence is 13 residues long. V was trimmed by 6 bases and J by 10 bases, leaving 16 bases between them. The V gene's germline CDR1 is MDHEN and CDR2 SYDVKM. The CDR3 here is CASSFSRDIEQFF. In DNA form, the CDR3 reads TGTGCCAGCAGCTTCTCAAGGGACATCGAGCAGTTCTTC. Supplemented by reference TRBV28 and TRBJ2-1, the full variable domain reads DVKVTQSSRYLVKRTGEKVFLECVQDMDHENMFWYRQDPGLGLRLIYFSYDVKMKEKGDIPEGYSVSREKKERFSLILESASTNQTSMYLCASSFSRDIEQFFGPGTRLTVL.

There are a few counts of this clonotype. CDR3 DNA sequence: TGTGCCAGCAGCTTATACCGGGACAGGGACACAGATACGCAGTATTTT. This codes for CASSLYRDRDTDTQYF. The J gene is TRBJ2-3, the V gene TRBV7-8; 9 nucleotides line up with TRBD1. The germline V gene encodes CDR1 SGHVS and CDR2 FQNEAQ. This CDR3 has 16 amino acids. The junction had 5 bases not matched to a gene; V was cut back by 2 bases and J by 2 bases.

This sequence joins TRBV29-1 and TRBJ1-1; D gene ambiguous. The CDR3 is 15 residues long. Germline values: CDR1 SQVTM, CDR2 ANQGSEA. The V end was cut by 3 bases, the J end by 7 bases, with 21 bases between. This CDR3 reads CSVEVRPWNSIEAFF. DNA for the CDR3: TGCAGCGTTGAGGTGAGACCTTGGAATTCGATTGAAGCTTTCTTT.

There are a few counts of this clonotype. The chain is built from TRBV20-1 and TRBJ2-2; TRBD2 is a possible D gene (6 bases). The CDR3 length is 16 residues. Germline assignment: CDR1 DFQATT and CDR2 SNEGSKA (reference sequence). V lost 0 bases and J lost 5, with 16 bases in between. The CDR3 reads CSARDLTGAETGELFF. CDR3 coding DNA: TGCAGTGCTAGAGATCTGACGGGAGCGGAGACCGGGGAGCTGTTTTTT.

This clonotype has more than one count but fewer than ten. The V and J genes are TRBV27 and TRBJ1-2; 9 bases agree with TRBD1. Trimming at V came to 7 bases and at J to 1 base, leaving 7 bases not matched to a gene. CDR3 length: 15 amino acids. The V gene's germline CDR1 is MNHEY and CDR2 SMNVEV (reference sequence). CDR3 in DNA: TGTGCCAGCAAGAGGACAGGGGATGGTAACTATGGCTACACCTTC. Amino acids: CASKRTGDGNYGYTF.

This clonotype has just a few counts. This chain joins TRBV4-1 and TRBJ2-1; possible D gene TRBD2, 5 bases. Germline loops: CDR1 MGHRA, CDR2 YSYEKL. Between the trimmed V and J ends, which lost 1 base and 4 bases, there was a span of 17 bases. The CDR3 sequence is 17 residues long. For the CDR3, the DNA is TGCGCCAGCAGCCAAGTAGCGTCAACAAAGGGTTACAATGAGCAGTTCTTC. Amino acid sequence: CASSQVASTKGYNEQFF.

This clonotype was picked up a small number of times. The chain joins TRBV5-1 to TRBJ2-7; D possibly corresponds to TRBD2 (5 bases). The CDR3 has 13 amino acids. V shed 1 base and J shed 6 bases, with 11 bases lying between them. Germline V CDR1 and CDR2: SGHRS, YFSETQ. In DNA, the CDR3 is TGCGCCAGCAGCTTGAACGGGGATGGCGAGCAGTACTTC. Its translation is CASSLNGDGEQYF.

This clonotype was picked up a small number of times. An end of the junction does not agree with germline; a read error may underlie this. This rearrangement joins TRBV20-1 to TRBJ2-3; 9 bases are a match to TRBD1. The CDR3 consists of 16 residues. The germline gives CDR1 DFQATT, CDR2 SNEGSKA (reference sequence). The chain's CDR3 is CSAGDADRGWSDTQYF. In DNA, the CDR3 is TGCAGTGCTGGAGATGCAGACAGGGGGTGGTCCGATACGCAGTATTTT.

The genes are TRBV19 and TRBJ1-1; D is unresolved. The length of the CDR3 is 12 residues. CDR1 is LNHDA and CDR2 is SQIVND in the germline V gene (reference sequence). Trimming removed 3 bases at V and 5 bases at J, with 7 bases between. The CDR3 loop is CASSMLGTEAFF. CDR3 sequence (DNA): TGTGCCAGTAGTATGTTGGGGACTGAAGCTTTCTTT.

The rearrangement uses TRBV12-3 or TRBV12-4 and TRBJ2-1; 10 bases agree with TRBD2. V was clipped by 4 bases and J by 2 bases; unmatched bases: 5. The CDR3 is 16 residues long. The CDR3 reads CASSSPTSGTYNEQFF. DNA of the CDR3: TGTGCCAGCAGTTCTCCAACTAGCGGGACCTACAATGAGCAGTTCTTC.

This clonotype was seen more than once but under ten times. The chain combines TRBV20-1 with TRBJ1-1; D may be TRBD1 (6 bases). V was trimmed by 6 bases and J by 5 bases, leaving 16 bases between them. Germline CDR1 is DFQATT and CDR2 is SNEGSKA (reference sequence). The CDR3 totals 13 residues. CDR3 coding DNA: TGCAGTGCGCCGACAGGTCTGAGGACTGAAGCTTTCTTT. Protein sequence: CSAPTGLRTEAFF.

The table lists this clonotype with a few counts. The genes are TRBV7-6 and TRBJ1-1; tentatively, D is TRBD1 (5 bases). Germline CDR1 SGHVS, CDR2 FNYEAQ. The CDR3 consists of 15 residues. V gave up 5 bases and J gave up 1 base, with 14 bases separating them. This CDR3 is CASSESGRRNTEAFF. In nucleotides, the CDR3 is TGTGCCAGCAGCGAGTCGGGACGCCGGAACACTGAAGCTTTCTTT. Based on the CDR3 plus reference TRBV7-6 and TRBJ1-1, the full variable domain is GAGVSQSPRYKVTKRGQDVALRCDPISGHVSLYWYRQALGQGPEFLTYFNYEAQQDKSGLPNDRFSAERPEGSISTLTIQRTEQRDSAMYRCASSESGRRNTEAFFGQGTRLTVV.

This CDR3 is CASSMWTSGYNEQFF. CDR3 DNA sequence: TGTGCCAGTAGTATGTGGACTAGCGGTTATAATGAGCAGTTCTTC. This chain joins TRBV19 and TRBJ2-1; 10 bases match TRBD2. This CDR3 comprises 15 residues. Germline V gives CDR1 LNHDA, CDR2 SQIVND (reference sequence). V shed 3 bases and J 7 bases; nucleotides not matched to a gene: 6.

The V gene is TRBV27, the J gene TRBJ2-1, with D maybe TRBD2 (6 bases). V was shortened by 5 bases and J by 9 bases, with 17 bases between the two germline ends. Looked up from germline, CDR1 is MNHEY and CDR2 is SMNVEV (reference sequence). The CDR3 consists of 14 residues. Here the CDR3 DNA reads TGTGCCAGCAGTCCTATATGGGCGGGGATTGAGCAGTTCTTC. It yields the protein CASSPIWAGIEQFF.